This passage covers 22 T cell receptor beta chains from one sample sequenced in a study of technical replicates of blood from four donors. Assay: immunoSEQ multiplex PCR; the TCRdb copy retains only in-frame clones and omits some. This table holds roughly 68,000 clones, approximately 90% found once. Source material: T cells isolated from PBMCs. These TCRs come from a human donor in good health.

This rearrangement joins TRBV7-2 to TRBJ2-7, with D unclear. This CDR3 spans 15 amino acids. Germline V gene sequence: CDR1 SGHTA, CDR2 FQGNSA. V was shortened by 2 bases and J by 2 bases, with 13 bases between the two germline ends. The CDR3 is CASSLTYPPAYEQYF. In DNA form, the CDR3 reads TGTGCCAGCAGCTTAACATACCCGCCCGCCTACGAGCAGTACTTC. Full variable domain (outside the CDR3, taken from reference TRBV7-2 and TRBJ2-7): GAGVSQSPSNKVTEKGKDVELRCDPISGHTALYWYRQSLGQGLEFLIYFQGNSAPDKSGLPSDRFSAERTGGSVSTLTIQRTQQEDSAVYLCASSLTYPPAYEQYFGPGTRLTVT.

This rearrangement joins TRBV5-4 to TRBJ2-1; 15 positions agree with TRBD2. The CDR3 loop spans 18 amino acids. Trimming at V came to 4 bases and at J to 1 base, leaving 6 bases not matched to a gene. Germline V CDR1 and CDR2: SGHNT, YYREEE (reference sequence). The CDR3 sequence is CASSVGLAGGQSYNEQFF. The CDR3 bases are TGTGCCAGCAGCGTAGGACTAGCGGGAGGGCAATCCTACAATGAGCAGTTCTTC.

The chain couples TRBV6-5 to TRBJ2-7; 7 positions agree with TRBD1. The germline gives CDR1 MNHEY, CDR2 SVGAGI. V shed 5 bases, J shed 2 bases, and the junction held 6 bases outside the gene matches. The CDR3 has 14 amino acids. The CDR3 DNA sequence: TGTGCCAGCAGTACTTCCGGGACAGCCTACGAGCAGTACTTC. Translated, it gives CASSTSGTAYEQYF.

V gene TRBV11-2 combines with J gene TRBJ2-7; D ambiguous. Trimming took 5 bases from V and 4 from J, leaving 6 bases between them. From germline, CDR1 is SGHAT and CDR2 FQNNGV. The CDR3 is made up of 11 amino acids. CDR3 in DNA: TGTGCCAGCAGCCCCGGTTACGAGCAGTACTTC. Amino acid sequence: CASSPGYEQYF.

The gene calls are TRBV5-4 and TRBJ2-5; D not resolved. Trimming stripped 7 bases from V and 1 base from J, with 20 bases between. The CDR3 loop spans 16 amino acids. Germline V gives CDR1 SGHNT, CDR2 YYREEE (reference sequence). The CDR3 protein is CASGISYEASQETQYF. The CDR3, as DNA: TGTGCCAGCGGAATTAGTTATGAGGCCTCCCAAGAGACCCAGTACTTC.

The V call is TRBV27, the J call TRBJ2-3; a possible D gene is TRBD2 (5 bases). The germline V gene has CDR1 MNHEY and CDR2 SMNVEV (reference sequence). V was trimmed by 3 bases and J by 2 bases, leaving 12 bases between them. The CDR3 has 15 amino acids. CDR3 coding DNA: TGTGCCAGCAGTTTCCAAGCGGAGATCACAGATACGCAGTATTTT. This sequence encodes CASSFQAEITDTQYF.

The V and J genes are TRBV2 and TRBJ2-7; 7 bases fit TRBD1. The junction had 4 bases not matched to a gene; V was cut back by 5 bases and J by 0 bases. CDR1 and CDR2 (germline): SNHLY, FYNNEI. The CDR3 is 14 amino acids. This CDR3 is CASSSGQVSYEQYF. The DNA for the CDR3 is TGTGCCAGCAGTTCAGGACAGGTCTCCTACGAGCAGTACTTC.

V and J are TRBV19 and TRBJ2-2; 7 bases match TRBD1. The junction had 7 bases not matched to a gene; V was cut back by 5 bases and J by 7 bases. This CDR3 has 14 amino acids. Per the germline V gene, CDR1 is LNHDA and CDR2 is SQIVND (reference sequence). CDR3 loop: CASSQQGGSGELFF. CDR3 nucleotides: TGTGCCAGTAGTCAACAAGGGGGCAGCGGGGAGCTGTTTTTT.

The rearrangement links TRBV6-1 to TRBJ1-2; D gene unclear. The CDR3 length is 13 residues. V gave up 5 bases and J gave up 4 bases, with 11 bases separating them. Germline CDR1 and CDR2: MNHNS and SASEGT. The CDR3 is CASSPDGIYGYTF. The CDR3 nucleotides are TGTGCCAGCAGTCCTGACGGGATCTATGGCTACACCTTC.

The genes are TRBV11-2 and TRBJ2-3; no clear D. Germline CDR1 is SGHAT and CDR2 is FQNNGV. This CDR3 is 16 amino acids long. Deletions cut 4 bases from V and 0 bases from J, with 14 bases between. The CDR3 loop reads CASSWFDLTSTDTQYF. CDR3 bases: TGTGCCAGCAGCTGGTTTGACCTGACTAGCACAGATACGCAGTATTTT.

This clone showed up just once. The CDR3 protein is CASSSGQTGNTIYF. The DNA for the CDR3 is TGTGCCAGCAGCAGTGGACAGACCGGAAACACCATATATTTT. V and J are TRBV7-3 and TRBJ1-3; D might be TRBD1 (6 bases). Germline loops: CDR1 SGHTA, CDR2 FQGTGA. The CDR3 spans 14 residues. The germline V and J ends were trimmed by 5 bases and 4 bases, with 12 bases remaining between them.

J is TRBJ1-2 and V is TRBV30; 11 nucleotides agree with TRBD1. The junction had 13 bases not matched to a gene; V was cut back by 7 bases and J by 6 bases. Germline CDR1 is GTSNPN and CDR2 is SVGIG (reference sequence). The CDR3 has 15 residues. Here the CDR3 reads CALVRDRGGKNGYTF. The CDR3 DNA sequence: TGTGCCTTGGTCCGGGACAGGGGGGGGAAGAATGGCTACACCTTC.

V and J are TRBV30 and TRBJ2-7, with TRBD2 as a possible D gene (6 bases). The CDR3 has 11 residues. Trimming cost V 4 bases and J 7 bases, with 11 bases left between them. The V gene's germline CDR1 is GTSNPN and CDR2 SVGIG (reference sequence). DNA of the CDR3: TGTGCCTGGAACCTGGGGAGGGAGCAGTACTTC. Translation gives CAWNLGREQYF.

Here the CDR3 DNA reads TGTGCCAGCAGCTCGGGACAGGACTATGGCTACACCTTC. The encoded protein is CASSSGQDYGYTF. V is TRBV7-9 and J is TRBJ1-2; 8 bases fit TRBD1. CDR3 length: 13 amino acids. Germline CDR1 is SEHNR and CDR2 is FQNEAQ (reference sequence). Trimming at V came to 4 bases and at J to 3 bases, leaving 1 base not matched to a gene. Supplemented by reference TRBV7-9 and TRBJ1-2, the full variable domain reads DTGVSQNPRHKITKRGQNVTFRCDPISEHNRLYWYRQTLGQGPEFLTYFQNEAQLEKSRLLSDRFSAERPKGSFSTLEIQRTEQGDSAMYLCASSSGQDYGYTFGSGTRLTVV.

V is TRBV30 and J is TRBJ2-7; D remains unclear. The CDR3 contains 11 residues. V was shortened by 2 bases and J by 4 bases, with 6 bases between the two germline ends. Germline loops: CDR1 GTSNPN, CDR2 SVGIG (reference sequence). This chain's CDR3 is CAWSTTYEQYF. The CDR3 DNA is TGTGCCTGGAGTACTACATACGAGCAGTACTTC.

The V and J genes are TRBV28 and TRBJ2-1; 7 nucleotides line up with TRBD1. The J segment lost 6 bases and the V segment lost 5 bases, leaving 10 bases of the junction unmatched. CDR3 length equals 15 residues. Germline V gene sequence: CDR1 MDHEN, CDR2 SYDVKM. For the CDR3, the DNA is TGTGCCAGCAGTCTCCTAACCCGACAGGGCAATGAGCAGTTCTTC. Its protein product is CASSLLTRQGNEQFF.

V gene TRBV15 combines with J gene TRBJ1-1, with no clear D. The CDR3 consists of 14 residues. Germline CDR1 and CDR2: LNHNV and YYDKDF (reference sequence). Between the trimmed V and J ends, which lost 1 base and 4 bases, there was a span of 10 bases. CDR3 sequence reads: CATSRGGAATEAFF. Written as DNA, the CDR3 is TGTGCCACCAGCAGAGGAGGCGCGGCCACTGAAGCTTTCTTT.

The V and J genes are TRBV19 and TRBJ2-5, with TRBD2 as a possible D gene (5 bases). CDR1 and CDR2 (germline): LNHDA, SQIVND (reference sequence). V was cut by 5 bases and J by 4 bases, with 14 bases left in between. There are 14 residues in the CDR3. CDR3 sequence (DNA): TGTGCCAGTAGTCCCTTGAGAGGGAGAGAGACCCAGTACTTC. This translates into CASSPLRGRETQYF.

This chain links TRBV9 with TRBJ2-1; D remains ambiguous. The V end was cut by 1 base, the J end by 5 bases, with 4 bases between. Germline CDR1 reads SGDLS; CDR2 reads YYNGEE. The length of the CDR3 is 12 residues. The CDR3: CASSVSDNEQFF. In DNA, the CDR3 is TGTGCCAGCAGCGTATCAGACAATGAGCAGTTCTTC.

This clone has only a few counts. The V and J genes are TRBV6-5 and TRBJ1-2; weak D call: TRBD1 (5 bases). The germline CDR1 and CDR2 sequences are MNHEY and SVGAGI. V was trimmed by 5 bases and J by 5 bases, leaving 12 bases between them. The CDR3 length is 13 residues. CDR3 DNA: TGTGCCAGCAGTCCTGGGGCTGCATATGGCTACACCTTC. Translation gives CASSPGAAYGYTF.

The J gene is TRBJ1-2, the V gene TRBV10-3, with D perhaps TRBD1 (5 bases). The CDR3 has 14 residues. The V end was cut by 6 bases, the J end by 0 bases, with 11 bases between. CDR1 is ENHRY and CDR2 is SYGVKD in the germline V gene. Here the CDR3 DNA reads TGTGCCATCAGCGCAGGGTTAGCTAACTATGGCTACACCTTC. Translated, it gives CAISAGLANYGYTF.

This clone occurred a few times. The V call is TRBV5-1, the J call TRBJ1-4, with D tentatively TRBD1 (5 bases). Trimming left V 0 bases short and J 7 bases short, with 13 bases between. The CDR3 is made up of 15 amino acids. The germline CDR1 and CDR2 sequences are SGHRS and YFSETQ. The CDR3 sequence: CASSLEWTGGEKLFF. CDR3 coding DNA: TGCGCCAGCAGCTTGGAATGGACCGGGGGTGAAAAACTGTTTTTT.